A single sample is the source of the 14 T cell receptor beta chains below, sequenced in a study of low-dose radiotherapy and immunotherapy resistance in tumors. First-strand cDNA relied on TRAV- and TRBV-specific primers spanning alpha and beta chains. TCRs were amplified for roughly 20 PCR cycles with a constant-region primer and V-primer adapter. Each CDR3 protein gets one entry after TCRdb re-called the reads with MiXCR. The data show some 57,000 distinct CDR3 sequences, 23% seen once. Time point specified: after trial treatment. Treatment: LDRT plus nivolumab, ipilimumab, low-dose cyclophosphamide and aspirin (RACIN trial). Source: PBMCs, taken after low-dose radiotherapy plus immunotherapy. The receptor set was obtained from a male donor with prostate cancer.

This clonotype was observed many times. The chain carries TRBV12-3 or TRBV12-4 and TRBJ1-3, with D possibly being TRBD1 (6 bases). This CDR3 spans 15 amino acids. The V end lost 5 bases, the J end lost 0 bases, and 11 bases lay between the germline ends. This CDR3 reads CASSPGQHSGNTIYF. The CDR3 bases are TGTGCCAGCAGTCCCGGACAGCACTCTGGAAACACCATATATTTT.

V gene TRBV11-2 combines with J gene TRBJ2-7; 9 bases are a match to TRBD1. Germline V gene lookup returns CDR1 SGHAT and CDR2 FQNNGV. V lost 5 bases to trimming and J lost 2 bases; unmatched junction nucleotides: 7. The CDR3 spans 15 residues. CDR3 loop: CASSQGQGGAYEQYF. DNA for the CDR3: TGTGCCAGCAGCCAGGGACAGGGAGGCGCCTACGAGCAGTACTTC. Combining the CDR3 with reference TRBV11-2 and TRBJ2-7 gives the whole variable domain EAGVAQSPRYKIIEKRQSVAFWCNPISGHATLYWYQQILGQGPKLLIQFQNNGVVDDSQLPKDRFSAERLKGVDSTLKIQPAKLEDSAVYLCASSQGQGGAYEQYFGPGTRLTVT.

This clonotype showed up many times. As DNA, the CDR3 is TGTGCCAGCAGCGGGACCTCCGGGGGCGGTTATGGAAACACCATATATTTT. Protein: CASSGTSGGGYGNTIYF. This rearrangement joins TRBV3-1 to TRBJ1-3, with D tentatively TRBD1 (6 bases). CDR3 length: 17 residues. V was pared by 5 bases and J by 3 bases, with 20 bases between. CDR1 is LGHDT and CDR2 is YNNKEL in the germline V gene (reference sequence).

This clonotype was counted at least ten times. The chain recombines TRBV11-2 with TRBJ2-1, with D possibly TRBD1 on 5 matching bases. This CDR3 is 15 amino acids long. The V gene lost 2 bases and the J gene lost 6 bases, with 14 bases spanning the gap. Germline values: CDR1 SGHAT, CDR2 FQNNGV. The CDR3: CASSLKWAGSNEQFF. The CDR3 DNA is TGTGCCAGCAGCTTAAAGTGGGCAGGGTCCAATGAGCAGTTCTTC.

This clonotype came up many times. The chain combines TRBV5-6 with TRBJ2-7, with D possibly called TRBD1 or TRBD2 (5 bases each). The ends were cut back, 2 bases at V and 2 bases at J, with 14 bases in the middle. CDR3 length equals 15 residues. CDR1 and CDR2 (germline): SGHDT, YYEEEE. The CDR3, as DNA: TGTGCCAGCAGCTTTTGGTCGGGACGGCCCTACGAGCAGTACTTC. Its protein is CASSFWSGRPYEQYF.

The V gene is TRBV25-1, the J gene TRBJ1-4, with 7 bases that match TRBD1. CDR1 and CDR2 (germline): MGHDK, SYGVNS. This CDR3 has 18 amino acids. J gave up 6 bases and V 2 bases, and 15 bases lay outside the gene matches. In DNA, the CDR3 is TGTGCCAGCAGTGAAACCCCATATGACAGGGCGGATGATGAAAAACTGTTTTTT. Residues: CASSETPYDRADDEKLFF.

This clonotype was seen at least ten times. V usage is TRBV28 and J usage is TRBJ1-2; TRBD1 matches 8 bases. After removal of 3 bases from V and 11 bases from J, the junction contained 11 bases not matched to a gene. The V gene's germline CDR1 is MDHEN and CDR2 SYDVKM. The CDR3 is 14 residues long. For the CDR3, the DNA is TGTGCCAGCAGTTTTGGACAGGGAGTCGGAGGTTACACCTTC. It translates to CASSFGQGVGGYTF.

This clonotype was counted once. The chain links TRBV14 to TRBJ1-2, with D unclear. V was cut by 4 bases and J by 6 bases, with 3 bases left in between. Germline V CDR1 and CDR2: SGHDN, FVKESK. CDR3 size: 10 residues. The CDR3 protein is CASSPHGYTF. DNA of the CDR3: TGTGCCAGCAGCCCGCATGGCTACACCTTC.

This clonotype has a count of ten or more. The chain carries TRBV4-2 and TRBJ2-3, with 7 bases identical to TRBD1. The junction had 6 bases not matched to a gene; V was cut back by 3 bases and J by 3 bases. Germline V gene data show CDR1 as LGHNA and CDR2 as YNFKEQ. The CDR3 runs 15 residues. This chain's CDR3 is CASSQSVTGTDTQYF. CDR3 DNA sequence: TGTGCCAGCAGCCAGTCCGTGACAGGGACAGATACGCAGTATTTT.

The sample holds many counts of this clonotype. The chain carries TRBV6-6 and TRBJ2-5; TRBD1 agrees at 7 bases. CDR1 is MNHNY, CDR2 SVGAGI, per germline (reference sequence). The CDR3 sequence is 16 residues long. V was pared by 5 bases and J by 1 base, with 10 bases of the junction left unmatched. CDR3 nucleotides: TGTGCCAGCAGTACGGGACAGAGTTACCTCCAAGAGACCCAGTACTTC. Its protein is CASSTGQSYLQETQYF.

The CDR3 DNA reads TGCGCCAGCAGCTTGGAGGGGGTTACTGAAGCTTTCTTT. It encodes CASSLEGVTEAFF. The gene calls are TRBV5-1 and TRBJ1-1; TRBD1 might be the D (6 bases). The CDR3 covers 13 residues. With 0 bases removed from V and 5 bases from J, the gap between germline ends came to 8 bases. CDR1 SGHRS and CDR2 YFSETQ come from the germline V gene.

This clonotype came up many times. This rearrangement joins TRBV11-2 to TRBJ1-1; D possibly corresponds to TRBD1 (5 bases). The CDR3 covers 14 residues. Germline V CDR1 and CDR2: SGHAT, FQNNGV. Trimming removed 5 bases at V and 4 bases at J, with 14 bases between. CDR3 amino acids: CASSKDISRTEAFF. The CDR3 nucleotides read TGTGCCAGCAGCAAGGACATTTCGCGCACTGAAGCTTTCTTT.

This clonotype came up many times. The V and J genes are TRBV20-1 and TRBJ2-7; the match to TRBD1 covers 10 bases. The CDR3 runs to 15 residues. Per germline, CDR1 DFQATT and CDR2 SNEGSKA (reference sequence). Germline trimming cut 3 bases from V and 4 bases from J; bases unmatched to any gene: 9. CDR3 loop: CSASMPGQGRYEQYF. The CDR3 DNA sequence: TGCAGTGCTAGTATGCCGGGACAGGGGAGGTACGAGCAGTACTTC.

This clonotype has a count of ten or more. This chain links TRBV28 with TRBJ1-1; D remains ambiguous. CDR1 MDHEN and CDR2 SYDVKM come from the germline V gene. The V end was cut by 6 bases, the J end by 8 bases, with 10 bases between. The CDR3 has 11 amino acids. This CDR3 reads CASSRELEAFF. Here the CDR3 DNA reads TGTGCCAGCAGCCGGGAACTAGAAGCTTTCTTT.